This is a list of T cell receptor beta chains from one sample in a study of shared clonotypes between healthy human individuals. Method: immunoSEQ multiplex PCR; TCRdb's copy keeps in-frame clones and lacks some. The sample carries around 1.4 million clones, 97% to 99% recorded once. Sequenced input: naive CD4+ T cells sorted from blood. These receptors were collected from a man aged 25-45 years in good health. CDR3s include the opening cysteine and the closing phenylalanine or tryptophan. Fields, in order: J gene, V gene, clone size, D gene, CDR3 DNA, CDR3 protein. A D gene is named only where the DNA matches it firmly. Rows may omit the clone size; those that give it use once, few, many or a size class.

j_call: TRBJ2-1; v_call: TRBV5-1; clone_size: once; d_call: TRBD2; cdr3_nt: TGCGCCAGCAAGACTAGCGGTTACAATGAGCAGTTCTTC; cdr3_aa: CASKTSGYNEQFF
j_call: TRBJ1-5; v_call: TRBV19; clone_size: once; d_call: -; cdr3_nt: TGTGCCAGTAGTCGTAGCGGGGGCGCAGGGGTAGGGCAGCCCCAGCATTTT; cdr3_aa: CASSRSGGAGVGQPQHF
j_call: TRBJ2-2; v_call: TRBV6-4; clone_size: -; d_call: -; cdr3_nt: TGTGCCAGCAGGGAGGGCACCGGGGAGCTGTTTTTT; cdr3_aa: CASREGTGELFF
j_call: TRBJ1-4; v_call: TRBV25-1; clone_size: -; d_call: TRBD1; cdr3_nt: TGTGCCAGCCTTAGGACAGGCAGTAATGAAAAACTGTTTTTT; cdr3_aa: CASLRTGSNEKLFF
j_call: TRBJ2-7; v_call: TRBV29-1; clone_size: -; d_call: TRBD2; cdr3_nt: TGCAGCGTTGAGGCGGGAGGAGGATACGAGCAGTACTTC; cdr3_aa: CSVEAGGGYEQYF
j_call: TRBJ2-7; v_call: TRBV11-2; clone_size: -; d_call: -; cdr3_nt: TGTGCCAGCAGCTCCCTGCAGGGAGGCGAGCAGTACTTC; cdr3_aa: CASSSLQGGEQYF
j_call: TRBJ2-1; v_call: TRBV5-1; clone_size: -; d_call: TRBD2; cdr3_nt: TGCGCCAGCAGCTACCTAGCGGGAGGCCTCAATGAGCAGTTCTTC; cdr3_aa: CASSYLAGGLNEQFF
j_call: TRBJ2-7; v_call: TRBV5-1; clone_size: -; d_call: -; cdr3_nt: TGCGCCAGCAGCATGGACCTCTACGAGCAGTACTTC; cdr3_aa: CASSMDLYEQYF
j_call: TRBJ2-7; v_call: TRBV14; clone_size: -; d_call: -; cdr3_nt: TGTGCCAGCAGCTCCCAGCCGGGGCCTACCTACGAGCAGTACTTC; cdr3_aa: CASSSQPGPTYEQYF
j_call: TRBJ2-7; v_call: TRBV2; clone_size: -; d_call: -; cdr3_nt: TGTGCCAGCAGCAGGGGCTTTATCTCCTACGAGCAGTACTTC; cdr3_aa: CASSRGFISYEQYF
j_call: TRBJ2-7; v_call: TRBV6-1; clone_size: -; d_call: -; cdr3_nt: TGTGCCAGCAGGATGAACCTACCCTACGAGCAGTACTTC; cdr3_aa: CASRMNLPYEQYF
j_call: TRBJ1-4; v_call: TRBV7-7; clone_size: -; d_call: TRBD1; cdr3_nt: TGTGCTAGCAGCGCGGGACAGGGGGCTAGTGAAAAACTGTTTTTT; cdr3_aa: CASSAGQGASEKLFF
j_call: TRBJ2-7; v_call: TRBV4-1; clone_size: -; d_call: -; cdr3_nt: TGCGCCAGCAGCCGCTCTTTGACAGGGAGGAGCGGGATTCGCTACGAGCAGTACTTC; cdr3_aa: CASSRSLTGRSGIRYEQYF
j_call: TRBJ2-3; v_call: TRBV6-5; clone_size: -; d_call: TRBD1; cdr3_nt: TGTGCCAGCAGTTACTCAGGACAGGGCACAGATACGCAGTATTTT; cdr3_aa: CASSYSGQGTDTQYF
j_call: TRBJ2-7; v_call: TRBV9; clone_size: -; d_call: TRBD1; cdr3_nt: TGTGCCAGCAGCGCGGCCGGGACAGCCTACGAGCAGTACTTC; cdr3_aa: CASSAAGTAYEQYF
j_call: TRBJ2-2; v_call: TRBV30; clone_size: -; d_call: TRBD1; cdr3_nt: TGTGCCTGGACGGGGACAGGGGTAGACGGGGAGCTGTTTTTT; cdr3_aa: CAWTGTGVDGELFF
j_call: TRBJ2-7; v_call: TRBV5-4; clone_size: -; d_call: TRBD1; cdr3_nt: TGTGCCAGCATCAAGACAGGGGTAGACGAGCAGTACTTC; cdr3_aa: CASIKTGVDEQYF
j_call: TRBJ1-5; v_call: TRBV7-2; clone_size: -; d_call: -; cdr3_nt: TGTGCCAGCAGCTTAGTGGCCAATCAGCCCCAGCATTTT; cdr3_aa: CASSLVANQPQHF
j_call: TRBJ1-2; v_call: TRBV19; clone_size: -; d_call: -; cdr3_nt: TGTGCCAGTAGAGTCAGGACAGATGGCTACACCTTC; cdr3_aa: CASRVRTDGYTF
j_call: TRBJ1-5; v_call: TRBV19; clone_size: -; d_call: -; cdr3_nt: TGTGCCAGTAGTCCCCCCACAGGGTTAGGGAGCAATCAGCCCCAGCATTTT; cdr3_aa: CASSPPTGLGSNQPQHF
j_call: TRBJ1-2; v_call: TRBV6-6; clone_size: -; d_call: -; cdr3_nt: TGTGCCAGCAGTTACAGGGATAACTATGGCTACACCTTC; cdr3_aa: CASSYRDNYGYTF
j_call: TRBJ2-1; v_call: TRBV18; clone_size: -; d_call: -; cdr3_nt: TGTGCCAGCTCACCTGACGGTCCCTCCTACAATGAGCAGTTCTTC; cdr3_aa: CASSPDGPSYNEQFF